The clone carrying this TCR beta chain was recorded only once. The sample comes from a study of cytomegalovirus exposure and HLA in healthy donors. Both 60 Vbeta primers and 13 Jbeta primers went into the PCR. In the study's own analysis: An analysis performed later counted 74 million or so unique TCR beta chains (approximately 10 million of them shared). Repertoires were generated with immunoSEQ multiplex PCR, while TCRdb's copy carries only in-frame clones and drops some. V and J calls and clone size are given by that table; D and trimming were obtained from the DNA. The sample records 150,000 or so clones, roughly four fifths being singletons. V lost 0 bases, J lost 8 bases, and 8 bases lay in between. The CDR3 consists of 12 residues. Per germline, CDR1 SGHRS and CDR2 YFSETQ.

The chain has TRBV5-1 and TRBJ1-2; D gene uncertain. The sequenced material came from PBMCs. The TCR comes from a man aged 30-40 years in good health and CMV-seropositive. Here the CDR3 reads CASSLGGDGYTF. In DNA, the CDR3 is TGCGCCAGCAGCTTGGGAGGTGACGGCTACACCTTC.